One and the same sample provided the 28 T cell receptor beta chains below, sequenced in a study of blood T cell repertoires in COVID-19. The data were produced by immunoSEQ multiplex PCR, yet TCRdb's version contains in-frame clones alone and is incomplete. The table includes about 150,000 clones, about 90% detected once. The specimen sequenced was peripheral blood. The receptors stem from a man aged 45-65 years with acute or convalescent COVID-19.

The chain links TRBV11-2 to TRBJ2-3, with D unresolved. V lost 7 bases to trimming and J lost 3 bases, with 8 bases between them. This CDR3 has 12 amino acids. CDR1 is SGHAT, CDR2 FQNNGV, per germline. CDR3 sequence: CASTLGTDTQYF. The DNA of the CDR3 is TGTGCCAGCACCCTAGGTACAGATACGCAGTATTTT.

This clone was found a few times. V gene TRBV29-1 combines with J gene TRBJ1-1; D is possibly TRBD1 (5 bases). The V gene's germline CDR1 is SQVTM and CDR2 ANQGSEA. This CDR3 spans 12 amino acids. The V end was cut by 7 bases, the J end by 0 bases, with 9 bases between. The CDR3 DNA sequence: TGCAGCGGCGCAGGGATGAACACTGAAGCTTTCTTT. Translation gives CSGAGMNTEAFF. Together with reference TRBV29-1 and TRBJ1-1, the CDR3 gives the full variable domain: SAVISQKPSRDICQRGTSLTIQCQVDSQVTMMFWYRQQPGQSLTLIATANQGSEATYESGFVIDKFPISRPNLTFSTLTVSNMSPEDSSIYLCSGAGMNTEAFFGQGTRLTVV.

The rearrangement uses TRBV27 and TRBJ2-3; a possible D gene is TRBD1 (6 bases). CDR3 size: 15 residues. CDR1 is MNHEY, CDR2 SMNVEV, per germline (reference sequence). V lost 2 bases, J lost 3 bases, and 12 bases lay in between. CDR3 nucleotides: TGTGCCAGCAGTTTAAAAAGGGGGTTGACAGATACGCAGTATTTT. This codes for CASSLKRGLTDTQYF.

This sequence joins TRBV5-6 and TRBJ2-1; 10 bases map to TRBD2. The CDR3 is 15 amino acids. CDR1 and CDR2 (germline): SGHDT, YYEEEE. V lost 2 bases, J lost 3 bases, and 2 bases stayed unmatched. The CDR3, as DNA: TGTGCCAGCAGCTTACTAGCGGGACTCTACAATGAGCAGTTCTTC. Translating it yields CASSLLAGLYNEQFF.

This rearrangement joins TRBV27 to TRBJ1-2; D ambiguous. Per germline, CDR1 MNHEY and CDR2 SMNVEV (reference sequence). CDR3 length: 14 residues. V lost 2 bases and J 3 bases, leaving 10 bases between the germline ends. The CDR3 region has the DNA TGTGCCAGCAGTTTAGGCAGGTCTCACTATGGCTACACCTTC. Its translation: CASSLGRSHYGYTF.

The chain's CDR3 is CASSSWTGGSPLHF. CDR3 coding DNA: TGTGCCAGCAGTTCCTGGACAGGGGGCTCACCCCTCCACTTT. The chain employs TRBV2 and TRBJ1-6, with 11 positions matching TRBD1. This CDR3 has 14 amino acids. Germline V CDR1 and CDR2: SNHLY, FYNNEI. Germline trimming cut 5 bases from V and 10 bases from J; bases unmatched to any gene: 4.

The chain has TRBV28 and TRBJ2-3; possible D gene TRBD2, 5 bases. The germline CDR1 and CDR2 sequences are MDHEN and SYDVKM. V lost 7 bases and J lost 3, with 8 bases in between. CDR3 length: 12 amino acids. CDR3 sequence: CASMSGTDTQYF. The DNA of the CDR3 is TGTGCCAGCATGTCGGGGACAGATACGCAGTATTTT. Filled out from reference TRBV28 and TRBJ2-3, the complete variable domain reads DVKVTQSSRYLVKRTGEKVFLECVQDMDHENMFWYRQDPGLGLRLIYFSYDVKMKEKGDIPEGYSVSREKKERFSLILESASTNQTSMYLCASMSGTDTQYFGPGTRLTVL.

V usage is TRBV15 and J usage is TRBJ2-2, with TRBD1 as a possible D gene (7 bases). Germline CDR1 is LNHNV and CDR2 is YYDKDF (reference sequence). Trimming removed 0 bases at V and 0 bases at J, with 17 bases between. The CDR3 runs 19 residues. CDR3 DNA sequence: TGTGCCACCAGCAGAGATCTTCGGACAGGAGGGCCGAACACCGGGGAGCTGTTTTTT. It yields the protein CATSRDLRTGGPNTGELFF.

The chain links TRBV5-1 to TRBJ1-1, with D unresolved. CDR1 SGHRS and CDR2 YFSETQ come from the germline V gene. The CDR3 runs to 15 residues. With 4 bases removed from V and 1 base from J, the gap between germline ends came to 14 bases. The CDR3 coding sequence is TGCGCCAGCAGCCCCAGAACCGCACCGAACACTGAAGCTTTCTTT. It is translated as CASSPRTAPNTEAFF.

The chain has TRBV28 and TRBJ1-5, with 8 bases aligning to TRBD1. The CDR3 totals 15 residues. J lost 7 bases, V lost 3 bases, and 8 bases had no gene match. Germline CDR1 is MDHEN and CDR2 is SYDVKM. The CDR3 loop reads CASSFARGPRQPQHF. In DNA form, the CDR3 reads TGTGCCAGCAGTTTCGCCAGGGGGCCTAGGCAGCCCCAGCATTTT.

This clone showed up just once. The V and J genes are TRBV9 and TRBJ2-5; 10 bases align to TRBD1. The V and J ends lost 4 bases and 4 bases, in that order; junction bases with no gene match: 10. The germline CDR1 and CDR2 sequences are SGDLS and YYNGEE. The CDR3 sequence is 16 residues long. CDR3 nucleotide sequence: TGTGCCAGCAGCCCGAGTGGGACAGGGGCCCGAGAGACCCAGTACTTC. Amino acids: CASSPSGTGARETQYF.

On this clone: Germline is not matched at one junction end, which may reflect a read error. The chain employs TRBV11-2 and TRBJ1-1, with TRBD1 identical over 8 bases. This CDR3 is 15 amino acids long. CDR1 and CDR2 (germline): SGHAT, FQNNGV. This CDR3 is CASRLDGQGNTEAFF. The CDR3 DNA is TGTGCCAGCAGATTAGACGGACAGGGAAACACTGAAGCTTTCTTT.

This clone was counted a few times. The chain couples TRBV27 to TRBJ2-2; D unclear. V was trimmed by 3 bases and J by 0 bases, leaving 8 bases between them. Per the germline V gene, CDR1 is MNHEY and CDR2 is SMNVEV (reference sequence). The CDR3 loop spans 15 amino acids. This chain's CDR3 is CASSFARPNTGELFF. The CDR3 region has the DNA TGTGCCAGCAGTTTCGCCAGGCCGAACACCGGGGAGCTGTTTTTT.

This chain uses TRBV7-3 with TRBJ2-7, with D possibly being TRBD1 (5 bases). CDR3 size: 14 residues. The germline V gene encodes CDR1 SGHTA and CDR2 FQGTGA. V was trimmed by 5 bases and J by 7 bases, leaving 18 bases between them. As DNA, the CDR3 is TGTGCCAGCAGCCCAAGGACAAATCTGAGGGAGCAGTACTTC. The encoded protein is CASSPRTNLREQYF.

The V gene is TRBV28, the J gene TRBJ2-7; D is undetermined. Trimming shortened V by 3 bases and J by 0 bases, and 12 bases separated the two germline ends. Germline values: CDR1 MDHEN, CDR2 SYDVKM. The length of the CDR3 is 15 residues. The chain's CDR3 is CASSFWAFSSYEQYF. The CDR3 DNA sequence: TGTGCCAGCAGTTTTTGGGCGTTTAGCTCCTACGAGCAGTACTTC.

In nucleotides, the CDR3 is TGTGCCAGCAGCTTAGCTGGGACTATTTACAATGAGCAGTTCTTC. It codes for CASSLAGTIYNEQFF. The chain uses TRBV7-2 and TRBJ2-1; TRBD2 matches 7 bases. Unmatched junction bases numbered 3, after V lost 0 bases and J lost 4 bases. Looked up from germline, CDR1 is SGHTA and CDR2 is FQGNSA. The CDR3 spans 15 residues. The full variable domain, completed using reference TRBV7-2 and TRBJ2-1, is GAGVSQSPSNKVTEKGKDVELRCDPISGHTALYWYRQSLGQGLEFLIYFQGNSAPDKSGLPSDRFSAERTGGSVSTLTIQRTQQEDSAVYLCASSLAGTIYNEQFFGPGTRLTVL.

The rearrangement joins TRBV10-3 to TRBJ1-4, with no clear D. With 0 bases removed from V and 8 bases from J, the gap between germline ends came to 13 bases. CDR1 and CDR2 from the germline V gene are ENHRY and SYGVKD. The CDR3 is 15 residues long. DNA for the CDR3: TGTGCCATCAGTGAGTCGGGAGCCGAGAGAGAAAAACTGTTTTTT. Protein sequence: CAISESGAEREKLFF.

The chain combines TRBV9 with TRBJ2-3; D possibly corresponds to TRBD1 (6 bases). V lost 4 bases and J lost 5, with 14 bases in between. CDR3 length: 14 amino acids. The germline gives CDR1 SGDLS, CDR2 YYNGEE. This CDR3 reads CASSPDRPGDTQYF. CDR3 bases: TGTGCCAGCAGCCCCGACAGGCCTGGAGATACGCAGTATTTT.

This rearrangement joins TRBV19 to TRBJ2-5; the match to TRBD2 covers 8 bases. The V gene end was trimmed by 3 bases and the J gene end by 3 bases; junction bases not matched to a gene: 6. Germline V gives CDR1 LNHDA, CDR2 SQIVND (reference sequence). This CDR3 is built from 15 residues. The CDR3 DNA follows: TGTGCCAGTAGTATGATGGGAGCGGGAGAAGAGACCCAGTACTTC. Amino acid sequence: CASSMMGAGEETQYF.

CDR3: CASSPGQGNSGANVLTF. CDR3 in DNA: TGTGCCAGCAGCCCGGGACAGGGAAACTCTGGGGCCAACGTCCTGACTTTC. V and J are TRBV11-3 and TRBJ2-6, with 9 bases lining up with TRBD1. Germline assignment: CDR1 SGHNT and CDR2 YENEEA. This CDR3 spans 17 amino acids. V dropped 5 bases and J dropped 0; count of bases not matched to a gene: 5.

V gene TRBV27 combines with J gene TRBJ1-1; TRBD1 aligns across 7 bases. The CDR3 extends over 14 amino acids. Germline assignment: CDR1 MNHEY and CDR2 SMNVEV (reference sequence). The ends lost 8 bases at V and 0 bases at J; junction bases unmatched: 6. CDR3 bases: TGTGCCAGCGCCGCAGGGGGAGTGAACACTGAAGCTTTCTTT. It specifies CASAAGGVNTEAFF.

This chain uses TRBV3-1 (or the pseudogene TRBV3-2) with TRBJ2-1; D ambiguous. Germline assignment: CDR1 LGHDT and CDR2 YNNKEL (reference sequence). This CDR3 has 15 residues. V was trimmed by 1 base and J by 2 bases, leaving 9 bases between them. As DNA, the CDR3 is TGTGCCAGCAGCCAAGGGGCAGTAACCTACAATGAGCAGTTCTTC. Protein: CASSQGAVTYNEQFF.

The chain employs TRBV25-1 and TRBJ1-4, with D maybe TRBD1 (6 bases). This CDR3 comprises 16 residues. CDR1 MGHDK and CDR2 SYGVNS come from the germline V gene. The germline V and J ends were trimmed by 2 bases and 8 bases, with 18 bases remaining between them. The CDR3 region is CASSEPGLRQGEKLFF. The CDR3 DNA follows: TGTGCCAGCAGTGAACCTGGACTTCGTCAGGGGGAAAAACTGTTTTTT.

The CDR3 region has the DNA TGCGCCAGCAGTGGGACACCAGATCAGCCCCAGCATTTT. It specifies CASSGTPDQPQHF. V gene TRBV10-1 combines with J gene TRBJ1-5, with a weak D call TRBD1 (5 bases). This CDR3 is 13 amino acids long. V was trimmed by 4 bases and J by 5 bases, leaving 9 bases between them. Germline loops: CDR1 WNHNN, CDR2 SYGVQD (reference sequence).

V is TRBV12-5 and J is TRBJ1-1; TRBD1 is a possible D gene (5 bases). The CDR3 totals 15 residues. Per the germline V gene, CDR1 is LGHNT and CDR2 is FRNRAP. Trimming removed 2 bases from V and 4 bases from J, with 14 bases in between. The CDR3, as DNA: TGTGCTAGTGGTTTGTGGCGCCAGGGCGGCACTGAAGCTTTCTTT. Residues: CASGLWRQGGTEAFF. The complete variable domain, with remaining parts taken from reference TRBV12-5 and TRBJ1-1, reads DARVTQTPRHKVTEMGQEVTMRCQPILGHNTVFWYRQTMMQGLELLAYFRNRAPLDDSGMPKDRFSAEMPDATLATLKIQPSEPRDSAVYFCASGLWRQGGTEAFFGQGTRLTVV.

The V and J genes are TRBV6-5 and TRBJ1-1; maybe TRBD1 (5 bases). Germline V gene data show CDR1 as MNHEY and CDR2 as SVGAGI. Trimming shortened V by 3 bases and J by 6 bases, and 14 bases separated the two germline ends. This CDR3 is built from 14 residues. CDR3 nucleotides: TGTGCCAGCAGTTATTCAGGGAGGTTGGCTGAAGCTTTCTTT. Residues: CASSYSGRLAEAFF.

CDR3 amino acids: CSASSAGNQPQHF. Written as DNA, the CDR3 is TGCAGTGCTAGTAGCGCTGGAAATCAGCCCCAGCATTTT. The chain uses TRBV20-1 and TRBJ1-5; no firm D call. With 3 bases removed from V and 4 bases from J, the gap between germline ends came to 10 bases. The germline gives CDR1 DFQATT, CDR2 SNEGSKA (reference sequence). CDR3 length: 13 amino acids.

This sequence joins TRBV10-3 and TRBJ1-6, with D perhaps matching TRBD1 (5 bases). V was shortened by 10 bases and J by 7 bases, with 11 bases between the two germline ends. The length of the CDR3 is 12 residues. Germline-derived CDR1 and CDR2 are ENHRY and SYGVKD. The CDR3 is CATHGGNSPLHF. CDR3 DNA sequence: TGTGCCACCCACGGGGGGAATTCACCCCTCCACTTT.